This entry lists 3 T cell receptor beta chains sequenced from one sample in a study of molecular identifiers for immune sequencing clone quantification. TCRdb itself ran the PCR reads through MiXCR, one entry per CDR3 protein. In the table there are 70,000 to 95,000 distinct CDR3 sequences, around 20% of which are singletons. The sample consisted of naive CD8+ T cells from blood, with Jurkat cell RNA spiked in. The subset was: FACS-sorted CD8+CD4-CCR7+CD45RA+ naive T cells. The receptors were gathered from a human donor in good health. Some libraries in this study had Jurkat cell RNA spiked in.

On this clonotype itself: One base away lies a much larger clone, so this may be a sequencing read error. The CDR3 sequence is CASSPQGTEASF. CDR3 bases: TGTGCCAGCAGTCCACAGGGAACTGAAGCTTCCTTT. V is TRBV27 and J is TRBJ1-1, with a weak D call TRBD1 (6 bases). The CDR3 runs to 12 residues. Germline assignment: CDR1 MNHEY and CDR2 SMNVEV (reference sequence).

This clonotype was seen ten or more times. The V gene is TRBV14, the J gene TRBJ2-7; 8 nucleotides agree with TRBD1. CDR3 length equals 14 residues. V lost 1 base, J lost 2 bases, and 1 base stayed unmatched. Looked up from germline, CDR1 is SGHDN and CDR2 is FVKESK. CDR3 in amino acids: CASSQGTGPYEQYF. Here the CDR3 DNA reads TGTGCCAGCAGCCAAGGGACAGGGCCCTACGAGCAGTACTTC.

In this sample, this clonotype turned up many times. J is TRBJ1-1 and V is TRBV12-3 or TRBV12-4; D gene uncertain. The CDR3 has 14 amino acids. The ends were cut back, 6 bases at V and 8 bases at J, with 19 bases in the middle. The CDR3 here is CASSPQEGIREAFF. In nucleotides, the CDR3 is TGTGCCAGCAGCCCGCAGGAAGGAATAAGAGAAGCTTTCTTT.